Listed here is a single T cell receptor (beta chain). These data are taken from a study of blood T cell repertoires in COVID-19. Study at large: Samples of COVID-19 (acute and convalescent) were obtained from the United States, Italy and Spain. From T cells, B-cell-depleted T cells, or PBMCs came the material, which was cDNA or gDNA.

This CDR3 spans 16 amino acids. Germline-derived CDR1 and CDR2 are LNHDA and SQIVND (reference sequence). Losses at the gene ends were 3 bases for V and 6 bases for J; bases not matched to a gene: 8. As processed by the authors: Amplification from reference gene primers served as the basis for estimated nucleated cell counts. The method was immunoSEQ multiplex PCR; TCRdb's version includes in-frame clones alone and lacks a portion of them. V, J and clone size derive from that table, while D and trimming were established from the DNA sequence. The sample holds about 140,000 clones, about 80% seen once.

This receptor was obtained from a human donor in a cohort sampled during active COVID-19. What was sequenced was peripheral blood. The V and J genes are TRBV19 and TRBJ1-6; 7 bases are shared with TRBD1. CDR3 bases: TGTGCCAGTAGTATCCCCGGACAGGTCCGTAATTCACCCCTCCACTTT. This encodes CASSIPGQVRNSPLHF.